The 13 T cell receptor beta chains given below trace back to one sample, sequenced in a study of CD8 T cells in ankylosing spondylitis. TCRdb called the 5' RACE reads again in MiXCR, with one record for every CDR3 protein. This sample has approximately 180,000 distinct CDR3 sequences, with roughly 20% found just once. What was sequenced was blood, either unsorted or a sorted T cell fraction (not recorded which). The receptors derive from a male donor aged 5-29 years with ankylosing spondylitis or in good health (not recorded which).

This clonotype was counted many times. This rearrangement joins TRBV11-2 to TRBJ2-1; weak D call: TRBD2 (6 bases). The V end lost 2 bases, the J end lost 9 bases, and 8 bases lay between the germline ends. The germline CDR1 and CDR2 sequences are SGHAT and FQNNGV. The CDR3 has 12 amino acids. CDR3 sequence reads: CASSLSAGEQFF. The CDR3 nucleotides read TGTGCCAGCAGCTTATCAGCGGGTGAGCAGTTCTTC.

This clonotype occurred many times. The genes are TRBV12-3 or TRBV12-4 and TRBJ2-1, with 8 bases identical to TRBD2. This CDR3 is built from 13 residues. Trimming cost V 10 bases and J 2 bases; bases outside gene matches: 4. The CDR3 sequence is CATGGDAYNEQFF. DNA for the CDR3: TGTGCCACGGGGGGGGACGCCTACAATGAGCAGTTCTTC.

This clonotype was seen a few times. This rearrangement joins TRBV4-2 to TRBJ2-7, with 7 bases lining up with TRBD1. CDR3 length equals 16 residues. J gave up 0 bases and V 0 bases, and 5 bases lay outside the gene matches. The germline gives CDR1 LGHNA, CDR2 YNFKEQ. The CDR3 sequence: CASSQDNWDSSYEQYF. The CDR3 nucleotides read TGTGCCAGCAGCCAAGATAACTGGGACAGCTCCTACGAGCAGTACTTC.

This clonotype was found many times. The gene calls are TRBV7-8 and TRBJ1-1; D uncertain. The germline V and J ends were trimmed by 0 bases and 4 bases, with 9 bases remaining between them. The germline CDR1 and CDR2 sequences are SGHVS and FQNEAQ. This CDR3 spans 14 amino acids. The CDR3 here is CASSLAARSTEAFF. Written as DNA, the CDR3 is TGTGCCAGCAGCTTAGCGGCCCGGAGCACTGAAGCTTTCTTT.

This clonotype was seen repeatedly, ten times or more. The chain joins TRBV2 to TRBJ2-2, with TRBD1 identical over 7 bases. The junction had 11 bases not matched to a gene; V was cut back by 6 bases and J by 7 bases. This CDR3 is built from 15 residues. Germline-derived CDR1 and CDR2 are SNHLY and FYNNEI. CDR3 sequence (DNA): TGTGCCAGCAGCGGTACTACAGGGGCGGTCGGGGAGCTGTTTTTT. Translation gives CASSGTTGAVGELFF. The full variable domain, its missing parts supplied by reference TRBV2 and TRBJ2-2, is EPEVTQTPSHQVTQMGQEVILRCVPISNHLYFYWYRQILGQKVEFLVSFYNNEISEKSEIFDDQFSVERPDGSNFTLKIRSTKLEDSAMYFCASSGTTGAVGELFFGEGSRLTVL.

The sample holds many counts of this clonotype. The chain has TRBV6-2 or TRBV6-3 and TRBJ1-2; D uncertain. This CDR3 spans 11 amino acids. V was trimmed by 2 bases and J by 6 bases, leaving 4 bases between them. Germline CDR1 and CDR2: MNHEY and SVGEGT. CDR3 in amino acids: CASSYPNGYTF. DNA for the CDR3: TGTGCCAGCAGTTACCCGAATGGCTACACCTTC.

This clonotype was recorded at least ten times. The CDR3 DNA follows: TGTGCCAGCAGTGACGGGCTAGCGACAGATACGCAGTATTTT. This gives the protein CASSDGLATDTQYF. The gene calls are TRBV6-4 and TRBJ2-3; TRBD2 is a possible D gene (6 bases). Per germline, CDR1 MRHNA and CDR2 SNTAGT. The CDR3 sequence is 14 residues long. Trimming shortened V by 2 bases and J by 3 bases, and 9 bases separated the two germline ends.

In its sample, this clonotype was seen many times. The chain joins TRBV27 to TRBJ2-6; D may correspond to TRBD1 or TRBD2 (5 bases each). The CDR3 consists of 17 residues. Per the germline V gene, CDR1 is MNHEY and CDR2 is SMNVEV (reference sequence). V shed 4 bases and J shed 2 bases, with 15 bases lying between them. CDR3 nucleotide sequence: TGTGCCAGCAGTTCCGGGGACGGTCGGCCTGGGGCCAACGTCCTGACTTTC. Residues: CASSSGDGRPGANVLTF.

This clonotype appeared many times. J is TRBJ2-2 and V is TRBV7-2, with a tentative D call TRBD2 (5 bases). V lost 5 bases and J 5 bases, leaving 12 bases between the germline ends. The CDR3 extends over 14 amino acids. Germline V gene data show CDR1 as SGHTA and CDR2 as FQGNSA. The CDR3 protein is CASSLLALTGELFF. CDR3 nucleotides: TGTGCCAGCAGCCTCTTAGCGCTGACCGGGGAGCTGTTTTTT. Full variable domain (outside the CDR3, taken from reference TRBV7-2 and TRBJ2-2): GAGVSQSPSNKVTEKGKDVELRCDPISGHTALYWYRQSLGQGLEFLIYFQGNSAPDKSGLPSDRFSAERTGGSVSTLTIQRTQQEDSAVYLCASSLLALTGELFFGEGSRLTVL.

The V and J genes are TRBV27 and TRBJ2-4, with 7 bases that match TRBD2. Germline V CDR1 and CDR2: MNHEY, SMNVEV (reference sequence). The CDR3 has 16 amino acids. V shed 6 bases and J 5 bases; nucleotides not matched to a gene: 13. CDR3 coding DNA: TGTGCCAGCAGCTCTCCCACCAGGGAGGGCCAAAACATTCAGTACTTC. This translates into CASSSPTREGQNIQYF.

This clonotype was counted many times. This chain links TRBV27 with TRBJ2-3; a weak D match, TRBD1 (6 bases). The germline CDR1 and CDR2 sequences are MNHEY and SMNVEV (reference sequence). This CDR3 region has 13 residues. Trimming pared 7 bases from V and 3 bases from J, leaving 11 bases between. CDR3 nucleotides: TGTGCCAGCACGAGACAGGAAACAGATACGCAGTATTTT. This translates into CASTRQETDTQYF.

Many counts were recorded for this clonotype. V is TRBV7-8 and J is TRBJ1-1; 8 nucleotides agree with TRBD1. This CDR3 has 15 amino acids. Germline values: CDR1 SGHVS, CDR2 FQNEAQ. J gave up 1 base and V 4 bases, and 5 bases lay outside the gene matches. The DNA for the CDR3 is TGTGCCAGCAGCTCGAGGGACAGGAGGAACACTGAAGCTTTCTTT. Protein sequence: CASSSRDRRNTEAFF.

Many counts were recorded for this clonotype. This chain connects TRBV20-1 to TRBJ2-3; 13 nucleotides match TRBD2. The junction had 6 bases not matched to a gene; V was cut back by 5 bases and J by 4 bases. CDR1 and CDR2 from the germline V gene are DFQATT and SNEGSKA (reference sequence). The CDR3 is made up of 15 amino acids. DNA for the CDR3: TGCAGTGCTTCCAAGACTAGCGGGAGGCCAGATACGCAGTATTTT. Its protein product is CSASKTSGRPDTQYF.